This T cell receptor beta chain was recovered during a study of TIL therapy for anti-PD-1-resistant metastatic lung cancer. Study-level background: Tumor harvest preceded PD-1/PD-L1 blockade, followed by nivolumab treatment. Patients had a median age of 54 years (range about 35-80). Most patients had lung adenocarcinoma. By whole-exome sequencing, median non-synonymous tumor mutation burden was under 1.9 mutations per megabase.

The CDR3 spans 16 residues. Trimming took 0 bases from V and 3 from J, leaving 12 bases between them. Per germline, CDR1 WSHSY and CDR2 SAAADI. This was the immunoSEQ v3 assay. Method: immunoSEQ multiplex PCR; TCRdb's copy keeps in-frame clones and lacks some. Of approximately 47,000 clones listed, 80% to 90% were seen once; the top ten hold 4% to 6%. Time point reported: pre-treatment sample, taken before nivolumab and TIL therapy. The chain links TRBV10-2 to TRBJ2-4; possibly TRBD2 for D (7 bases). The sample in question was blood, obtained at baseline. This TCR derives from a person aged 25 to 85 with non-small cell lung cancer. The CDR3 reads CASSESGGLVKNIQYF. CDR3 nucleotides: TGCGCCAGCAGTGAGTCGGGGGGGCTTGTCAAAAACATTCAGTACTTC.